These 13 T cell receptor beta chains originate from one sample sequenced in a study of blood T cell repertoires in COVID-19. TCRdb's copy holds only in-frame clones and misses some; the assay was immunoSEQ multiplex PCR. The sample has about 440,000 clones, about 87% seen once; the top ten hold about 12%. Sequenced input: peripheral blood. The receptor set was obtained from a woman aged 45-65 years with COVID-19, enrolled during active disease.

The CDR3 nucleotides read TGTGCCAGCAGCAGAGAGGTCCCCTCTCCTCACGGTGAGCAGTTCTTC. This codes for CASSREVPSPHGEQFF. The chain joins TRBV5-4 to TRBJ2-1; D unclear. Deletions cut 4 bases from V and 9 bases from J, with 23 bases between. The CDR3 totals 16 residues. From germline, CDR1 is SGHNT and CDR2 YYREEE (reference sequence).

V and J are TRBV20-1 and TRBJ2-1; maybe TRBD2 (6 bases). V was shortened by 5 bases and J by 7 bases, with 9 bases between the two germline ends. From germline, CDR1 is DFQATT and CDR2 SNEGSKA (reference sequence). CDR3 size: 11 residues. The CDR3 region has the DNA TGCAGTGCTGAGGGACTGAATGAGCAGTTCTTC. It specifies CSAEGLNEQFF.

This rearrangement joins TRBV5-4 to TRBJ1-2; unclear D gene. This CDR3 contains 12 residues. CDR1 and CDR2 from the germline V gene are SGHNT and YYREEE (reference sequence). The V gene lost 4 bases and the J gene lost 0 bases, with 4 bases spanning the gap. CDR3 DNA sequence: TGTGCCAGCAGCCCGGCTAACTATGGCTACACCTTC. It translates to CASSPANYGYTF.

As to this clone: The same CDR3 is also encoded by other DNA sequences in this sample. The V call is TRBV18, the J call TRBJ1-5; possible D gene TRBD1, 5 bases. Between the trimmed V and J ends, which lost 2 bases and 2 bases, there was a span of 7 bases. Germline CDR1 reads KGHSH; CDR2 reads LQKENI. The CDR3 has 14 amino acids. DNA of the CDR3: TGTGCCAGCTCACCAGGGGGGGGCAATCAGCCCCAGCATTTT. It is translated as CASSPGGGNQPQHF.

The chain carries TRBV5-1 and TRBJ2-3, with TRBD2 matching 14 bases. There are 17 residues in the CDR3. The junction had 8 bases not matched to a gene; V was cut back by 0 bases and J by 8 bases. Germline lookup yields CDR1 SGHRS and CDR2 YFSETQ. The CDR3: CASSLGTSGGPRGTQYF. The DNA for the CDR3 is TGCGCCAGCAGCTTGGGGACTAGCGGGGGGCCCCGGGGTACGCAGTATTTT.

On this clone: This sample also contains other DNA sequences that code for the same CDR3. The J gene is TRBJ2-5, the V gene TRBV11-2; no firm D call. This CDR3 comprises 12 residues. Trimming left V 3 bases short and J 5 bases short, with 7 bases between. Germline CDR1 is SGHAT and CDR2 is FQNNGV. CDR3 DNA sequence: TGTGCCAGCAGCTTCGCCGGTGAGACCCAGTACTTC. Translating gives CASSFAGETQYF.

V is TRBV30 and J is TRBJ2-2; 9 positions agree with TRBD1. The CDR3 length is 15 residues. Germline V lookup: CDR1 GTSNPN, CDR2 SVGIG (reference sequence). After removal of 2 bases from V and 5 bases from J, the junction contained 6 bases not matched to a gene. CDR3 in DNA: TGTGCCTGGAGTAGGGACAGGGATGGTACCGGGGAGCTGTTTTTT. It translates to CAWSRDRDGTGELFF.

The rearrangement uses TRBV27 and TRBJ2-7; 7 bases line up with TRBD1. CDR1 MNHEY and CDR2 SMNVEV come from the germline V gene (reference sequence). This CDR3 comprises 14 residues. J gave up 0 bases and V 7 bases, and 6 bases lay outside the gene matches. The CDR3 region has the DNA TGTGCCAGCAAACAGGGGCGTGACTCCTACGAGCAGTACTTC. This codes for CASKQGRDSYEQYF.

The chain combines TRBV5-1 with TRBJ1-6, with 10 bases that match TRBD1. CDR1 and CDR2 from the germline V gene are SGHRS and YFSETQ. V lost 0 bases and J lost 10; bases outside the gene matches: 7. CDR3 length: 16 residues. The CDR3 DNA follows: TGCGCCAGCAGCTTGGCATTAGGGACAGGGGTGTCACCCCTCCACTTT. It translates to CASSLALGTGVSPLHF. The full variable domain, with the rest looked up from reference TRBV5-1 and TRBJ1-6, is KAGVTQTPRYLIKTRGQQVTLSCSPISGHRSVSWYQQTPGQGLQFLFEYFSETQRNKGNFPGRFSGRQFSNSRSEMNVSTLELGDSALYLCASSLALGTGVSPLHFGNGTRLTVT.

This rearrangement joins TRBV29-1 to TRBJ2-2; D may be TRBD2 (5 bases). V was clipped by 7 bases and J by 7 bases, with 13 bases between them. The CDR3 sequence is 12 residues long. Germline loops: CDR1 SQVTM, CDR2 ANQGSEA. In DNA, the CDR3 is TGCAGCGCCCGGACTTTTCTCGGGGAGCTGTTTTTT. This codes for CSARTFLGELFF.

In DNA, the CDR3 is TGCAGCGTTGTCCTCGGCGGTGGCTACACCTTC. Amino acids: CSVVLGGGYTF. The J gene is TRBJ1-2, the V gene TRBV29-1; D uncertain. CDR1 is SQVTM and CDR2 is ANQGSEA in the germline V gene. The CDR3 has 11 residues. The V gene lost 4 bases and the J gene lost 7 bases, with 10 bases spanning the gap.

The chain recombines TRBV5-1 with TRBJ1-2; no clear D. In germline, CDR1 is SGHRS, CDR2 YFSETQ. Trimming left V 4 bases short and J 2 bases short, with 9 bases between. This CDR3 contains 13 residues. CDR3 in DNA: TGCGCCAGCAGCCTCGACGGGAACTATGGCTACACCTTC. Encoded protein: CASSLDGNYGYTF.

The J gene is TRBJ1-6, the V gene TRBV7-8; TRBD1 agrees at 8 bases. The CDR3 is 15 amino acids. J lost 6 bases, V lost 5 bases, and 6 bases had no gene match. Germline CDR1 is SGHVS and CDR2 is FQNEAQ. CDR3 sequence reads: CASSQIGQGNSPLHF. The CDR3 DNA reads TGTGCCAGCAGCCAAATAGGACAGGGTAATTCACCCCTCCACTTT.